A selection of T cell receptor beta chains follows, all from one sample in a study of control samples from healthy donors and cancer patients. Repertoires were generated with immunoSEQ multiplex PCR, while TCRdb's copy carries only in-frame clones and drops some. The sample has some 140,000 clones, about 94% seen once. The material sequenced was blood. These receptors were collected from a man in his forties in good health. Each CDR3 is given with its conserved first and last residue. Each record gives: clone size, D gene, V gene, J gene, CDR3 protein, CDR3 DNA. A D gene is named only where the DNA matches it firmly. A row's size may be missing; if present it is once, few, many or a size class.

>-|-|TRBV6-6|TRBJ1-1
CASSSPSGVRNTEAFF
TGTGCCAGCAGTTCCCCCTCCGGTGTTAGGAACACTGAAGCTTTCTTT
>-|TRBD1|TRBV6-6|TRBJ1-2
CASSYSGRGLDYGYTF
TGTGCCAGCAGTTACTCGGGCAGGGGGCTGGACTATGGCTACACCTTC
>-|-|TRBV7-8|TRBJ2-7
CASSLDDRQVFEQYF
TGTGCCAGCAGCTTAGACGACAGGCAGGTCTTCGAGCAGTACTTC
>-|-|TRBV24-1|TRBJ2-3
CATRAGTDTQYF
TGTGCCACGAGGGCGGGCACAGATACGCAGTATTTT
>-|-|TRBV27|TRBJ1-1
CASSSGGGTEAFF
TGTGCCAGCAGTTCTGGGGGAGGTACTGAAGCTTTCTTT
>-|-|TRBV5-5|TRBJ2-3
CASSLNIGGGVSADTQYF
TGTGCCAGCAGCTTAAATATTGGAGGGGGGGTTAGCGCAGATACGCAGTATTTT
>-|-|TRBV6-5|TRBJ2-7
CASSPRFGEQYF
TGTGCCAGCAGTCCCCGGTTTGGGGAGCAGTACTTC
>-|TRBD1|TRBV4-1|TRBJ1-2
CASSQAGQKLGGYTF
TGCGCCAGCAGCCAAGCGGGACAGAAGTTAGGAGGCTACACCTTC
>-|TRBD2|TRBV18|TRBJ2-3
CASSRTSGGPDTQYF
TGTGCCAGCTCACGGACTAGCGGGGGCCCAGATACGCAGTATTTT
>-|TRBD1|TRBV28|TRBJ1-4
CASSPPGQGPGFF
TGTGCCAGCAGTCCCCCGGGACAGGGCCCTGGTTTTTTT
>-|-|TRBV30|TRBJ2-1
CAWSSKGSAREFF
TGTGCCTGGAGTAGTAAGGGGTCGGCAAGGGAGTTCTTC
>-|TRBD2|TRBV11-2|TRBJ2-5
CASSSTSGGGETQYF
TGTGCCAGCAGCTCTACTAGCGGGGGAGGAGAGACCCAGTACTTC
>-|-|TRBV4-1|TRBJ1-5
CASSQGGNQPQHF
TGCGCCAGCAGCCAAGGAGGGAATCAGCCCCAGCATTTT
>-|TRBD1|TRBV6-5|TRBJ2-1
CASSRDRAPYNEQFF
TGTGCCAGCAGTCGTGACAGGGCCCCGTACAATGAGCAGTTCTTC
>-|TRBD1|TRBV6-5|TRBJ1-5
CASSWGQGQPQHF
TGTGCCAGCAGTTGGGGACAGGGACAGCCCCAGCATTTT
>-|-|TRBV7-6|TRBJ1-5
CASSLGPGSNQPQHF
TGTGCCAGCAGCTTAGGCCCAGGGAGCAATCAGCCCCAGCATTTT
>-|-|TRBV6-2/TRBV6-3|TRBJ1-3
CASSRTGNTIYF
TGTGCCAGCAGCCGTACAGGAAACACCATATATTTT
>-|-|TRBV19|TRBJ1-3
CASSLTGLFGNTIYF
TGTGCCAGTAGCCTTACAGGACTCTTTGGAAACACCATATATTTT
>-|TRBD2|TRBV4-3|TRBJ2-2
CASSQDSGGTGELFF
TGCGCCAGCAGCCAGGATAGCGGGGGCACCGGGGAGCTGTTTTTT
>-|-|TRBV9|TRBJ1-6
CASSVGRPRGDSPLHF
TGTGCCAGCAGCGTAGGGAGGCCACGAGGGGATTCACCCCTCCACTTT
>-|-|TRBV6-5|TRBJ2-7
CASTLGRQYEQYF
TGTGCCAGCACCCTGGGACGTCAATACGAGCAGTACTTC
>-|-|TRBV30|TRBJ1-3
CAWSALSGPGNTIYF
TGTGCCTGGAGTGCCCTATCCGGCCCTGGAAACACCATATATTTT
>-|TRBD2|TRBV28|TRBJ2-1
CASSLPGGAYNEQFF
TGTGCCAGCAGTTTACCGGGGGGGGCTTATAATGAGCAGTTCTTC
>-|-|TRBV2|TRBJ1-5
CASSRDTSNQPQHF
TGTGCCAGCAGCCGGGACACAAGCAATCAGCCCCAGCATTTT
>-|TRBD1|TRBV5-1|TRBJ2-2
CASSPGGAGELFF
TGCGCCAGCAGCCCAGGGGGCGCCGGGGAGCTGTTTTTT
>-|TRBD1|TRBV24-1|TRBJ1-2
CATSDPDRNYGYTF
TGTGCCACCAGTGACCCGGACAGGAACTATGGCTACACCTTC
>-|-|TRBV27|TRBJ1-2
CASSLKGRDGYTF
TGTGCCAGCAGTTTAAAGGGTAGGGATGGCTACACCTTC
>-|-|TRBV3-1/TRBV3-2|TRBJ2-3
CASSPQGDTQYF
TGTGCCAGCAGCCCTCAAGGGGATACGCAGTATTTT
>once|TRBD1|TRBV19|TRBJ1-1
CASSQGTGRTEAFF
TGTGCCAGTAGTCAAGGGACAGGTCGCACTGAAGCTTTCTTT
>once|-|TRBV7-8|TRBJ2-2
CASSFERVTGELFF
TGTGCCAGCAGCTTTGAGCGGGTCACCGGGGAGCTGTTTTTT
>few|TRBD1|TRBV30|TRBJ2-1
CAWTDGAQGAYNEQFF
TGTGCCTGGACCGACGGAGCGCAGGGGGCCTACAATGAGCAGTTCTTC
>-|TRBD1|TRBV5-1|TRBJ1-1
CASSSTGRMNTEAFF
TGCGCCAGCAGCTCGACAGGGAGGATGAACACTGAAGCTTTCTTT
>-|TRBD1|TRBV14|TRBJ2-2
CASSHVAGGQTGELFF
TGTGCCAGCAGCCACGTTGCAGGGGGCCAAACCGGGGAGCTGTTTTTT
>-|-|TRBV28|TRBJ2-7
CASSGVSYEQYF
TGTGCCAGCAGTGGCGTGTCCTACGAGCAGTACTTC
>-|-|TRBV12-3/TRBV12-4|TRBJ2-7
CASSAVSYEQYF
TGTGCCAGCAGTGCAGTCTCCTACGAGCAGTACTTC
>-|TRBD2|TRBV2|TRBJ2-7
CASTLGEGGAKEQYF
TGTGCCAGCACCCTAGGCGAGGGAGGGGCGAAAGAGCAGTACTTC
>-|-|TRBV5-1|TRBJ1-5
CASSLGGNSNQPQHF
TGCGCCAGCAGCTTGGGGGGGAATAGCAATCAGCCCCAGCATTTT